The present T cell receptor (beta chain) was sequenced within a study of early T cells in non-severe SARS-CoV-2 infection. MiXCR was run by TCRdb on the 5' RACE reads, yielding one entry per CDR3 protein. The sample shows 65,000 to 95,000 distinct CDR3 sequences, about 5% of them seen only once. This CDR3 region has 13 residues. Germline CDR1 SNHLY, CDR2 FYNNEI. Trimming removed 8 bases at V and 5 bases at J, with 15 bases between. This clonotype was observed many times. This specimen was whole blood, taken at baseline. The J gene is TRBJ2-5, the V gene TRBV2, with a tentative D call TRBD1 (5 bases). The sequence was obtained from an adult who was a healthcare worker with PCR-confirmed SARS-CoV-2 infection or an uninfected control (not recorded which). The CDR3 DNA sequence: TGTGCCAGCCAGGGCAGGGCCGTGGAGACCCAGTACTTC. Translating gives CASQGRAVETQYF.